Below are 24 T cell receptor beta chains sequenced from a single sample in a study of siplizumab effects on memory and regulatory T cells. TCRdb keeps only in-frame clones here, not all; method: immunoSEQ multiplex PCR. Among about 120,000 clones listed, just under 95% were seen once. Sequences were obtained from non-Treg CD4+ T cells sorted from blood. Receptor source: a human donor in good health.

The gene calls are TRBV7-8 and TRBJ2-2; 7 bases are shared with TRBD2. Germline-derived CDR1 and CDR2 are SGHVS and FQNEAQ. The V gene end was trimmed by 3 bases and the J gene end by 4 bases; junction bases not matched to a gene: 2. The CDR3 has 14 residues. The CDR3 DNA reads as TGTGCCAGCAGCTTCACTAGCGCCACCGGGGAGCTGTTTTTT. Translating gives CASSFTSATGELFF.

DNA of the CDR3: TGTGCCAGCAGCCAATTGGTCTTTACGGACAGTGGCTACGAGCAGTACTTC. It codes for CASSQLVFTDSGYEQYF. This chain joins TRBV14 and TRBJ2-7; D might be TRBD1 (6 bases). V dropped 2 bases and J dropped 3 bases, with 20 bases sitting between them. The CDR3 has 17 amino acids. Germline lookup yields CDR1 SGHDN and CDR2 FVKESK.

This clone was recorded only once. The chain uses TRBV7-6 and TRBJ1-5; D is possibly TRBD1 (6 bases). CDR1 and CDR2 from the germline V gene are SGHVS and FNYEAQ. The CDR3 is made up of 16 amino acids. V lost 5 bases and J lost 0, with 14 bases in between. CDR3 sequence (DNA): TGTGCCAGCAGCGCAGGACAGCCTTATAGCAATCAGCCCCAGCATTTT. It codes for CASSAGQPYSNQPQHF.

Points on this clone: The identical CDR3 is also encoded by other nucleotide sequences in the sample. The chain has TRBV5-6 and TRBJ1-5; no firm D call. Per germline, CDR1 SGHDT and CDR2 YYEEEE. This CDR3 is built from 15 residues. V lost 5 bases and J 6 bases, leaving 18 bases between the germline ends. The CDR3 region has the DNA TGTGCCAGCAGTCTGCGGGGATATGGCGGTCAGCCCCAGCATTTT. Translated: CASSLRGYGGQPQHF.

The chain is built from TRBV29-1 and TRBJ1-4, with 8 bases fitting TRBD1. CDR3 size: 13 residues. Germline V gives CDR1 SQVTM, CDR2 ANQGSEA. V lost 7 bases, J lost 7 bases, and 8 bases stayed unmatched. The CDR3 sequence is CSAQGAVFEKLFF. The CDR3 DNA reads as TGCAGCGCTCAGGGGGCTGTGTTTGAAAAACTGTTTTTT.

J is TRBJ1-1 and V is TRBV4-1; no reliable D call. Germline CDR1 MGHRA, CDR2 YSYEKL. This CDR3 is 14 amino acids long. V dropped 2 bases and J dropped 1 base, with 8 bases sitting between them. CDR3 DNA: TGCGCCAGCAGCCAATCAGGTCGGAACACTGAAGCTTTCTTT. Its protein is CASSQSGRNTEAFF.

This chain uses TRBV6-5 with TRBJ2-1; D might be TRBD2 (5 bases). The germline V gene has CDR1 MNHEY and CDR2 SVGAGI. V was shortened by 2 bases and J by 7 bases, with 15 bases between the two germline ends. The CDR3 has 15 residues. As DNA, the CDR3 is TGTGCCAGCAGTTACATCTCCGGGAACCGGAATGAGCAGTTCTTC. It specifies CASSYISGNRNEQFF.

Note on this clone: Relative to the germline gene, one junction end is altered; a read error may explain this. This chain connects TRBV6-4 to TRBJ1-2; D is ambiguous. The CDR3 loop spans 13 amino acids. CDR1 and CDR2 from the germline V gene are MRHNA and SNTAGT. The CDR3 region is CASSYSAWDGYTF. In nucleotides, the CDR3 is TGTGCCAGCAGTTACTCGGCCTGGGATGGCTACACCTTC.

The chain combines TRBV28 with TRBJ2-3, with 8 bases aligning to TRBD1. Germline lookup yields CDR1 MDHEN and CDR2 SYDVKM. This CDR3 spans 15 amino acids. V trimming: 2 bases; J trimming: 3 bases; junction bases outside the gene matches: 4. The chain's CDR3 is CASSLRTGSTDTQYF. DNA for the CDR3: TGTGCCAGCAGTTTAAGGACAGGGAGTACAGATACGCAGTATTTT.

V and J are TRBV7-3 and TRBJ2-5; D may be TRBD1 (5 bases). The CDR3 totals 13 residues. The V end lost 5 bases, the J end lost 2 bases, and 9 bases lay between the germline ends. The V gene's germline CDR1 is SGHTA and CDR2 FQGTGA. The CDR3 DNA sequence: TGTGCCAGCAGCAAGACAGATCAAGAGACCCAGTACTTC. It codes for CASSKTDQETQYF.

The CDR3 coding sequence is TGTGCCTGGAGCCAGTACGGAGATTCCTCTGGGGCCAACGTCCTGACTTTC. This sequence encodes CAWSQYGDSSGANVLTF. The J gene is TRBJ2-6, the V gene TRBV30; no clear D. V was trimmed by 3 bases and J by 0 bases, leaving 15 bases between them. The length of the CDR3 is 17 residues. Per germline, CDR1 GTSNPN and CDR2 SVGIG (reference sequence). The variable domain in full, with the rest retrieved from reference TRBV30 and TRBJ2-6, is SQTIHQWPATLVQPVGSPLSLECTVEGTSNPNLYWYRQAAGRGLQLLFYSVGIGQISSEVPQNLSASRPQDRQFILSSKKLLLSDSGFYLCAWSQYGDSSGANVLTFGAGSRLTVL.

The genes are TRBV7-9 and TRBJ2-7; a weak D match, TRBD1 (5 bases). The length of the CDR3 is 13 residues. V was pared by 5 bases and J by 2 bases, with 10 bases between. CDR1 SEHNR and CDR2 FQNEAQ come from the germline V gene (reference sequence). CDR3 protein: CASSLTDAYEQYF. The CDR3 DNA sequence: TGTGCCAGCAGCCTGACAGATGCCTACGAGCAGTACTTC.

This clone was recorded only once. The CDR3 sequence: CATSPVRDGMYSNQPQHF. The CDR3 DNA sequence: TGTGCCACCAGTCCCGTCCGGGACGGGATGTATAGCAATCAGCCCCAGCATTTT. The chain carries TRBV15 and TRBJ1-5, with D perhaps TRBD1 (5 bases). V was shortened by 6 bases and J by 0 bases, with 21 bases between the two germline ends. The CDR3 is 18 amino acids. Germline CDR1 LNHNV, CDR2 YYDKDF (reference sequence).

The rearrangement uses TRBV5-4 and TRBJ1-4, with 8 bases that match TRBD1. Germline V CDR1 and CDR2: SGHNT, YYREEE (reference sequence). The CDR3 is 18 residues long. The junction had 11 bases not matched to a gene; V was cut back by 4 bases and J by 0 bases. This CDR3 reads CASSQGQVVGATNEKLFF. The CDR3, as DNA: TGTGCCAGCAGCCAGGGACAGGTCGTGGGTGCAACTAATGAAAAACTGTTTTTT.

V gene TRBV18 combines with J gene TRBJ1-1, with 8 nucleotides matching TRBD1. The CDR3 covers 15 residues. The junction had 14 bases not matched to a gene; V was cut back by 6 bases and J by 8 bases. Germline V CDR1 and CDR2: KGHSH, LQKENI. CDR3 in amino acids: CASSISSGGLREAFF. CDR3 coding DNA: TGTGCCAGCTCTATCTCGTCAGGGGGCCTCCGGGAAGCTTTCTTT. Drawing the rest from reference TRBV18 and TRBJ1-1, the complete variable domain is NAGVMQNPRHLVRRRGQEARLRCSPMKGHSHVYWYRQLPEEGLKFMVYLQKENIIDESGMPKERFSAEFPKEGPSILRIQQVVRGDSAAYFCASSISSGGLREAFFGQGTRLTVV.

The chain employs TRBV29-1 and TRBJ1-1; D gene ambiguous. V lost 7 bases and J lost 2, with 11 bases in between. Germline values: CDR1 SQVTM, CDR2 ANQGSEA. This CDR3 comprises 12 residues. This chain's CDR3 is CSADGRNTEAFF. CDR3 sequence (DNA): TGCAGCGCGGACGGTCGAAACACTGAAGCTTTCTTT.

This chain links TRBV2 with TRBJ1-5; D call uncertain. V was pared by 6 bases and J by 4 bases, with 10 bases between. Germline lookup yields CDR1 SNHLY and CDR2 FYNNEI. The CDR3 is made up of 13 amino acids. CDR3 in amino acids: CASSLNANQPQHF. The CDR3 region has the DNA TGTGCCAGCAGCCTCAATGCGAATCAGCCCCAGCATTTT.

The rearrangement links TRBV19 to TRBJ1-1; perhaps TRBD1 as D (6 bases). This CDR3 spans 14 amino acids. CDR1 is LNHDA and CDR2 is SQIVND in the germline V gene (reference sequence). CDR3 bases: TGTGGAGCGGGGGGCGCGTACAAACCGGCTGAAGCTTTCTTT. As protein: CGAGGAYKPAEAFF.

The table lists this clone with a count of one. The chain links TRBV7-2 to TRBJ2-5; TRBD1 is a possible D gene (7 bases). Germline V gene sequence: CDR1 SGHTA, CDR2 FQGNSA. V lost 3 bases and J 10 bases, leaving 21 bases between the germline ends. CDR3 length: 15 residues. This CDR3 is CASSFSPGVQGDQYF. CDR3 nucleotides: TGTGCCAGCAGCTTCTCCCCGGGGGTTCAGGGGGACCAGTACTTC.

This rearrangement joins TRBV6-4 to TRBJ2-2; 7 positions agree with TRBD1. The CDR3 runs to 14 residues. CDR1 is MRHNA and CDR2 is SNTAGT in the germline V gene. The trim removed 6 bases at V and 5 bases at J, leaving 6 bases unmatched. This CDR3 is CASRTGTETGELFF. CDR3 in DNA: TGTGCCAGCAGAACCGGGACAGAGACCGGGGAGCTGTTTTTT.

V is TRBV30 and J is TRBJ1-3; a possible D gene is TRBD1 (5 bases). Trimming left V 4 bases short and J 4 bases short, with 14 bases between. The CDR3 contains 14 residues. Germline lookup yields CDR1 GTSNPN and CDR2 SVGIG (reference sequence). The CDR3 DNA reads as TGTGCCTGGACCGACAGCTGGGCGGGAAACACCATATATTTT. Protein product: CAWTDSWAGNTIYF.

In its sample, this clone was seen a few times. J is TRBJ1-2 and V is TRBV5-4; tentative D call: TRBD1 (5 bases). Germline loops: CDR1 SGHNT, CDR2 YYREEE (reference sequence). The V end was cut by 4 bases, the J end by 5 bases, with 15 bases between. This CDR3 is 14 amino acids long. The CDR3 spells CASSSSQGEYGYTF. CDR3 sequence (DNA): TGTGCCAGCAGCAGCTCGCAAGGGGAATATGGCTACACCTTC.

V gene TRBV4-1 combines with J gene TRBJ2-5; D is perhaps TRBD1 (5 bases). The V and J ends lost 0 bases and 3 bases respectively, with 17 bases between them. Germline CDR1 MGHRA, CDR2 YSYEKL. CDR3 length: 17 residues. The DNA for the CDR3 is TGCGCCAGCAGCCAAGAGAAGGGAATAAGGGGTGAAGAGACCCAGTACTTC. It codes for CASSQEKGIRGEETQYF.

V usage is TRBV7-2 and J usage is TRBJ2-5, with D maybe TRBD2 (6 bases). V lost 5 bases, J lost 7 bases, and 11 bases lay in between. The CDR3 length is 12 residues. Looked up from germline, CDR1 is SGHTA and CDR2 is FQGNSA. Here the CDR3 reads CASSHEGGTQYF. CDR3 DNA sequence: TGTGCCAGCAGCCACGAGGGAGGGACCCAGTACTTC. Combining the CDR3 with reference TRBV7-2 and TRBJ2-5 gives the whole variable domain GAGVSQSPSNKVTEKGKDVELRCDPISGHTALYWYRQSLGQGLEFLIYFQGNSAPDKSGLPSDRFSAERTGGSVSTLTIQRTQQEDSAVYLCASSHEGGTQYFGPGTRLLVL.